Listed here is a single TCR beta chain. This entry belongs to a study of control samples from healthy donors and cancer patients. CDR3 size: 13 residues. CDR1 is SGDLS, CDR2 YYNGEE, per germline. V was trimmed by 6 bases and J by 4 bases, leaving 12 bases between them. Some clones are missing from TCRdb's copy, which holds only in-frame ones; the method was immunoSEQ multiplex PCR. Of tens of thousands of clones listed, about 89% are singletons. The sequenced material came from blood. This TCR came from a middle-aged man in good health. V gene TRBV9 combines with J gene TRBJ2-3; D is possibly TRBD1 or TRBD2 (5 bases each). The CDR3 spells CASTYLGADTQYF. The CDR3 coding sequence is TGTGCCAGCACCTACTTGGGGGCAGATACGCAGTATTTT.